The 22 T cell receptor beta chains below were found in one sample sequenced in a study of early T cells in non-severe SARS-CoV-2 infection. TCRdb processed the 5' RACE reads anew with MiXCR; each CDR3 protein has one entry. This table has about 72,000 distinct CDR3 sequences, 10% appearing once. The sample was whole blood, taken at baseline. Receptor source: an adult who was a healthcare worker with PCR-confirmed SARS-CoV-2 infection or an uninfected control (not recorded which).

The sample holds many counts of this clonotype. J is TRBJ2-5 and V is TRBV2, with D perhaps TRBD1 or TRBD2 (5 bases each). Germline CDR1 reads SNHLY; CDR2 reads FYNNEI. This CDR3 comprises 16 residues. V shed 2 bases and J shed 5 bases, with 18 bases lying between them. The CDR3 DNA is TGTGCCAGCAGTGAAAGGAGACGGGGCGGCCGGGAGACCCAGTACTTC. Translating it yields CASSERRRGGRETQYF.

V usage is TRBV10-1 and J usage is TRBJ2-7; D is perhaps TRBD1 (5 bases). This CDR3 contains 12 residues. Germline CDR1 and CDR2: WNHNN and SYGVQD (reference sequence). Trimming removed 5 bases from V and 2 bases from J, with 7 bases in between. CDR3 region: CASSSTAYEQYF. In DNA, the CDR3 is TGCGCCAGCAGTTCGACAGCCTACGAGCAGTACTTC.

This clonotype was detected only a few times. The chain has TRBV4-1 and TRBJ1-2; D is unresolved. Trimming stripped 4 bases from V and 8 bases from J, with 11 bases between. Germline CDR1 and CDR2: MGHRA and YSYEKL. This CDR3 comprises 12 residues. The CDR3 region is CASSPDFEGYTF. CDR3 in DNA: TGCGCCAGCAGCCCAGACTTCGAGGGCTACACCTTC.

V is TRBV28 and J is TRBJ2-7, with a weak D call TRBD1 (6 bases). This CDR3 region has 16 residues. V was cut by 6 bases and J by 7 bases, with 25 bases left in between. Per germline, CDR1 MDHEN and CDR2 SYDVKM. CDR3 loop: CASSFSVGTRVGEQYF. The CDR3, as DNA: TGTGCCAGCAGCTTTAGCGTAGGGACACGCGTGGGTGAGCAGTACTTC.

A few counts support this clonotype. The CDR3 reads CSARDSRKSSPLHF. The CDR3 DNA reads as TGCAGTGCTAGAGATAGCCGCAAGAGTTCACCCCTCCACTTT. This chain connects TRBV20-1 to TRBJ1-6, with no clear D. CDR1 and CDR2 (germline): DFQATT, SNEGSKA (reference sequence). This CDR3 has 14 amino acids. The ends were cut back, 0 bases at V and 9 bases at J, with 12 bases in the middle.

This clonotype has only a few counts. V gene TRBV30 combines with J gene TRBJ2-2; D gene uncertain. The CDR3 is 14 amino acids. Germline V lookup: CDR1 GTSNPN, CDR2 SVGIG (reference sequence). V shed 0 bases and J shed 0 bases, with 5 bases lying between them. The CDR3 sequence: CAWSVSTNTGELFF. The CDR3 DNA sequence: TGTGCCTGGAGTGTGAGCACGAACACCGGGGAGCTGTTTTTT.

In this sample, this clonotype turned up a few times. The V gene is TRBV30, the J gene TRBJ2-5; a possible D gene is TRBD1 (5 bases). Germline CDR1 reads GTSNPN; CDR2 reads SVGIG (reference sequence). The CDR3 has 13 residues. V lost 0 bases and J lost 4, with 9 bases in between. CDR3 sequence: CAWSVPGAETQYF. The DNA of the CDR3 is TGTGCCTGGAGTGTACCTGGGGCAGAGACCCAGTACTTC.

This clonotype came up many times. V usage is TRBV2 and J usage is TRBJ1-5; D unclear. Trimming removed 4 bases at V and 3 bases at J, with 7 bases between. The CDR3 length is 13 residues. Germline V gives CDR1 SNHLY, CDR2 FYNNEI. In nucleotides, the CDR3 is TGTGCCAGCAGTGGCAGGACCAATCAGCCCCAGCATTTT. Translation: CASSGRTNQPQHF.

For the CDR3, the DNA is TGTGCCAGCAGTTACTCGATCGGGTACGAGCAGTACTTC. It yields the protein CASSYSIGYEQYF. The chain has TRBV6-2 or TRBV6-3 and TRBJ2-7; D ambiguous. Germline assignment: CDR1 MNHEY and CDR2 SVGEGT. V was pared by 0 bases and J by 4 bases, with 7 bases between. This CDR3 has 13 residues.

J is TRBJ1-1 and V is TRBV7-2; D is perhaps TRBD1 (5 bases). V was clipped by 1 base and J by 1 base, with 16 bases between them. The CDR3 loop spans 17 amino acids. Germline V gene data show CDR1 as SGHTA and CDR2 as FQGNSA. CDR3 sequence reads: CASSLVHVGGGNTEAFF. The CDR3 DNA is TGTGCCAGCAGCTTAGTTCATGTGGGGGGAGGGAACACTGAAGCTTTCTTT.

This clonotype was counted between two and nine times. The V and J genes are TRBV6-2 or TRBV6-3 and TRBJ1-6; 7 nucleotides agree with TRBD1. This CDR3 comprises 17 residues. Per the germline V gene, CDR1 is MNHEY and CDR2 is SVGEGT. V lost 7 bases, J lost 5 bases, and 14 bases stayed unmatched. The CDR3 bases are TGTGCCAGCACCAAATCACTCCGGGACAGAAATAATTCACCCCTCCACTTT. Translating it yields CASTKSLRDRNNSPLHF.

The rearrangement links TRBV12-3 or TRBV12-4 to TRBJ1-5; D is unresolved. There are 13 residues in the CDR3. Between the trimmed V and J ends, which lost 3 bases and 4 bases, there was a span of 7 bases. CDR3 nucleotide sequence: TGTGCCAGCAGTTTCGGTCTAAATCAGCCCCAGCATTTT. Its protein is CASSFGLNQPQHF.

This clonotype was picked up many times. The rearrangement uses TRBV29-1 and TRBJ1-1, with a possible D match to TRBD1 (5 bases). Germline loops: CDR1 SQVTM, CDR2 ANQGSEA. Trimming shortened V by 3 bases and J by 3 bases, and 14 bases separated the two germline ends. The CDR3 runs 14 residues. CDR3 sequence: CSVDQAGTDTEAFF. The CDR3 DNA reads TGCAGCGTTGATCAGGCGGGGACGGACACTGAAGCTTTCTTT. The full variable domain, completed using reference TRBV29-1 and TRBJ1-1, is SAVISQKPSRDICQRGTSLTIQCQVDSQVTMMFWYRQQPGQSLTLIATANQGSEATYESGFVIDKFPISRPNLTFSTLTVSNMSPEDSSIYLCSVDQAGTDTEAFFGQGTRLTVV.

This CDR3 reads CASSQGTGSGYEQYF. In DNA, the CDR3 is TGTGCCAGCAGCCAAGGGACAGGGTCCGGCTACGAGCAGTACTTC. The chain carries TRBV14 and TRBJ2-7; 8 bases match TRBD1. The germline V gene encodes CDR1 SGHDN and CDR2 FVKESK. V trimming: 1 base; J trimming: 3 bases; junction bases outside the gene matches: 5. The length of the CDR3 is 15 residues.

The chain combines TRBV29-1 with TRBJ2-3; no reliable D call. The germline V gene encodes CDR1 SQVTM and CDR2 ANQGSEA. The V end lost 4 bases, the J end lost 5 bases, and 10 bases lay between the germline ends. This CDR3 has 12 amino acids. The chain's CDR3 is CSVGELGDTQYF. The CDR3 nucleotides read TGCAGCGTTGGAGAGTTGGGAGATACGCAGTATTTT.

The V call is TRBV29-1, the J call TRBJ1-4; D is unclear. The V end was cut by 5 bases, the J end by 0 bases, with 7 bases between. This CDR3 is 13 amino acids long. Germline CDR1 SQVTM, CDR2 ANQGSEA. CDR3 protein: CSVRPPTNEKLFF. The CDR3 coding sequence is TGCAGCGTTCGCCCGCCAACTAATGAAAAACTGTTTTTT.

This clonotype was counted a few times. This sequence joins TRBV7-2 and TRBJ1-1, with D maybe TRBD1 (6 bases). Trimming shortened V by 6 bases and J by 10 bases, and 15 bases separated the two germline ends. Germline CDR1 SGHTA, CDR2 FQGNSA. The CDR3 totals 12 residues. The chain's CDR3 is CASRLQGSGAFF. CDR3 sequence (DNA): TGTGCCAGCAGGCTACAGGGAAGCGGAGCTTTCTTT.

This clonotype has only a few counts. Here the CDR3 DNA reads TGCGCCAGCAGCCCCGAGGGAACTCTCTCTGGAAACACCATATATTTT. It is translated as CASSPEGTLSGNTIYF. The rearrangement joins TRBV4-1 to TRBJ1-3; the D is unclear. V shed 4 bases and J shed 0 bases, with 13 bases lying between them. The CDR3 consists of 16 residues. Germline V CDR1 and CDR2: MGHRA, YSYEKL.

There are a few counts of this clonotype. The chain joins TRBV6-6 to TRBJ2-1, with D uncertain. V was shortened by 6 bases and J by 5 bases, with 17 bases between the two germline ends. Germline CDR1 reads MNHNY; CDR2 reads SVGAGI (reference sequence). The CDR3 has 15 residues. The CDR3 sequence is CASSHWAAGHNEQFF. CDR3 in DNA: TGTGCCAGCAGCCACTGGGCTGCTGGTCACAATGAGCAGTTCTTC.

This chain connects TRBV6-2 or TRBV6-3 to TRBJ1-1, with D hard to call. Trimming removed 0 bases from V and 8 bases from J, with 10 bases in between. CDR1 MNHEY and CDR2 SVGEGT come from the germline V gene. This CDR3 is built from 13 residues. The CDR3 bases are TGTGCCAGCAGTTACTCGAATAAGGGCGAAGCTTTCTTT. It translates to CASSYSNKGEAFF.

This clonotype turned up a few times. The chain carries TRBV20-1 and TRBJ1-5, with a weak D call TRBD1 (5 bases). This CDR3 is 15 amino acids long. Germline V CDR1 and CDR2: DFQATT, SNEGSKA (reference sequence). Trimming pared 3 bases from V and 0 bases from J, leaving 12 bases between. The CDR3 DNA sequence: TGCAGTGCTAGTCTCGCAGGGCCTAGCAATCAGCCCCAGCATTTT. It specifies CSASLAGPSNQPQHF.

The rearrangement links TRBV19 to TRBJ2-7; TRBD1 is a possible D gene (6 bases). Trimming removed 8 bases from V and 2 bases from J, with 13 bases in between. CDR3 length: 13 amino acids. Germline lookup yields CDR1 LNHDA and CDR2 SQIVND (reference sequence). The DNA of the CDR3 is TGTGCCAGTGCGTCGACAGGAGCCTACGAGCAGTACTTC. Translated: CASASTGAYEQYF. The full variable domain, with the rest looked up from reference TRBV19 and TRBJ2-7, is DGGITQSPKYLFRKEGQNVTLSCEQNLNHDAMYWYRQDPGQGLRLIYYSQIVNDFQKGDIAEGYSVSREKKESFPLTVTSAQKNPTAFYLCASASTGAYEQYFGPGTRLTVT.